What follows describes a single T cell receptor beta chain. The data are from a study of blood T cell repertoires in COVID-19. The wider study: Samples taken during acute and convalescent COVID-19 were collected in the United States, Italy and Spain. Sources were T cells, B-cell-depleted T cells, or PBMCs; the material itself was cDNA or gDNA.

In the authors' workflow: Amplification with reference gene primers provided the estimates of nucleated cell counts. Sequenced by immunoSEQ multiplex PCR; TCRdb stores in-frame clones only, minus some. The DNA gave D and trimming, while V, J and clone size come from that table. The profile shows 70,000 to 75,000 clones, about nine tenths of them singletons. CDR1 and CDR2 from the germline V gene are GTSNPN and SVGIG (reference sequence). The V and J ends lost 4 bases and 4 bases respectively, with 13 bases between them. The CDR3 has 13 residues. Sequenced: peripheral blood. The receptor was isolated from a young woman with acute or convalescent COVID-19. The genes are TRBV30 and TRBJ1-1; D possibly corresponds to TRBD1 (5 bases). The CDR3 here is CAWTRTTFTEAFF. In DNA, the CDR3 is TGTGCCTGGACTAGGACAACTTTCACTGAAGCTTTCTTT.